The subject of this entry is one T cell receptor beta chain. This entry belongs to a study of blood T cell repertoires in COVID-19. On the study more broadly: The analysed material was cDNA or gDNA that came from T cells, B-cell-depleted T cells, or PBMCs.

Original methodology: Using reference gene primer amplification, nucleated cell counts were estimated. Assay used: immunoSEQ multiplex PCR; TCRdb lists only in-frame clones, some missing. The D gene and trimming were derived from the DNA, and the V and J assignments and clone size from that table. Here the sample spans 52,000 or so clones, 90% being singletons. Germline loops: CDR1 KGHSH, CDR2 LQKENI. V dropped 1 base and J dropped 0; count of bases not matched to a gene: 7. The length of the CDR3 is 17 residues. Sequenced input: peripheral blood. The TCR comes from a woman older than 75 with acute or convalescent COVID-19. The chain links TRBV18 to TRBJ2-7; 9 bases align to TRBD1. CDR3 coding DNA: TGTGCCAGCTCACCACTCCCGACAGGGGGGAGCTCCTACGAGCAGTACTTC. Its protein product is CASSPLPTGGSSYEQYF.